A selection of T cell receptor beta chains follows, all from one sample in a study of CXCR3-negative and CXCR3-positive naive CD8 T cells. One entry per CDR3 protein, without DNA, is what TCRdb gives after re-calling the 5' RACE reads. This sample's table has around 160,000 distinct CDR3 sequences. The material sequenced was naive CXCR3+ CD8+ T cells from blood. The receptors were gathered from a human donor in good health. Some clones in this sample may be carry-over from other donors' samples. CDR3s include the opening cysteine and the closing phenylalanine or tryptophan.

>TRBJ2-7|TRBV10-3|12
CAISESTGQGHF
>TRBJ2-5|TRBV3-1|16
CASTTRTSGVLETQYF
>TRBJ2-7|TRBV12-3/TRBV12-4|18
CASSFPRSRTGAWSEQYF
>TRBJ2-6|TRBV6-5|15
CASSTGFSGANVLTF
>TRBJ2-2|TRBV7-6|12
CASSAGVRELFF
>TRBJ1-2|TRBV29-1|13
CSVPGTQHYGYTF
>TRBJ1-2|TRBV5-5|14
CASSVTDRENGYTF
>TRBJ2-1|TRBV6-5|16
CASSYFPALTYNEQFF
>TRBJ2-2|TRBV5-6|15
CASSSERENTGELFF
>TRBJ2-7|TRBV6-2/TRBV6-3|14
CASSYWREGYEQYF
>TRBJ1-1|TRBV28|14
CASSLWGDNTEAFF
>TRBJ1-5|TRBV12-3/TRBV12-4|15
CASSPTGGGNQPQHF
>TRBJ2-7|TRBV6-5|15
CASRLGPGVAYEQYF
>TRBJ2-1|TRBV7-3|16
CASSLGGGAVGNEQFF
>TRBJ2-5|TRBV7-9|13
CASSLWAGETQYF
>TRBJ1-1|TRBV7-9|14
CASTITGGRTEAFF
>TRBJ2-3|TRBV15|16
CATSRDRQGGTDTQYF
>TRBJ1-4|TRBV11-2|11
CASTEGPKLFF
>TRBJ2-3|TRBV6-6|12
CASSFSPDTQYF
>TRBJ2-7|TRBV27|14
CASSLGDRPYEQYF
>TRBJ2-1|TRBV7-2|19
CASSPDEREKGLPYNEQFF
>TRBJ1-4|TRBV12-3/TRBV12-4|13
CASCRESNEKLFF
>TRBJ2-7|TRBV29-1|13
CSVQQKGPYEQYF
>TRBJ2-1|TRBV6-4|15
CASSLLAGSYNEQFF
>TRBJ2-3|TRBV28|17
CASSFPADLAGWDTQYF
>TRBJ2-2|TRBV29-1|12
CSNRGPTGELFF
>TRBJ1-1|TRBV7-9|13
CASSPNIDSEAFF
>TRBJ2-1|TRBV11-3|19
CASSPQTERLAGVGNEQFF
>TRBJ1-1|TRBV9|15
CASQAGTGWNTEAFF
>TRBJ1-1|TRBV9|15
CASSVGVHWNTEAFF
>TRBJ2-3|TRBV12-3/TRBV12-4|15
CASSLLGGGPDTQYF
>TRBJ1-1|TRBV13|15
CASSPAGTGNTEAFF
>TRBJ2-7|TRBV7-6|14
CASSWDTGSYEQYF
>TRBJ2-5|TRBV19|17
CASRTGITQGLGETQYF
>TRBJ1-1|TRBV29-1|13
CSAEDSLSTEAFF
>TRBJ1-1|TRBV9|15
CASSATGASNTEAFF
>TRBJ2-1|TRBV29-1|15
CSVEEGLAGANEQFF
>TRBJ2-7|TRBV7-9|14
CASSSRGGTYEQYF
>TRBJ2-1|TRBV29-1|17
CSVEGPGTGTKYNEQFF
>TRBJ1-1|TRBV4-2|16
CASRHGRGHVNTEAFF
>TRBJ2-7|TRBV20-1|14
CSARGQGLSYEQYF
>TRBJ2-7|TRBV5-5|14
CASSLEGGLWEQYF
>TRBJ1-1|TRBV5-5|14
CASSGDSRDTEAFF
>TRBJ2-3|TRBV29-1|13
CSVPGTISNTQYF
>TRBJ2-3|TRBV9|15
CASSIRDRATDTQYF
>TRBJ2-2|TRBV24-1|15
CATSAHNANTGELFF
>TRBJ2-1|TRBV5-6|13
CASSLEGNNEQFF
>TRBJ1-6|TRBV7-9|15
CASRDDRGQNSPLHF
>TRBJ1-5|TRBV7-9|13
CASAIASNQPQHF
>TRBJ2-3|TRBV2|16
CASSRGASASTDTQYF
>TRBJ1-1|TRBV29-1|11
CSVLMNTEAFF
>TRBJ2-7|TRBV29-1|12
CSVARQGNEQYF
>TRBJ2-1|TRBV11-2|15
CASSLEASANNEQFF
>TRBJ1-5|TRBV7-9|19
CASSLATSGQDVSNQPQHF
>TRBJ2-7|TRBV6-2/TRBV6-3|14
CASSYQGPTGEQYF
>TRBJ2-5|TRBV5-1|17
CASFWGTSGSLQETQYF
>TRBJ2-7|TRBV12-3/TRBV12-4|16
CASSPLEWRGDYEQYF
>TRBJ2-3|TRBV14|14
CASATSGYTDTQYF
>TRBJ2-3|TRBV2|13
CASSGQGGRTQYF
>TRBJ2-3|TRBV29-1|12
CSVDQSTDTQYF